This entry describes one TCR beta chain. This clone has only a few counts. The clone's antigen remains unknown. No much larger clone is present one base from it, and per-base qualities are unavailable. These data come from a study of cytomegalovirus exposure and HLA in healthy donors (dated by TCRdb to the late 2010s). Broadly, across the study: The 666 repertoires of the first cohort and the 95 to 150 validation repertoires were produced on the same platform, according to a later analysis. The study aimed to test whether signatures of past pathogen exposure could be identified by cataloging public T cell receptors. Besides the first cohort of roughly 640 subjects, a separate validation cohort made up of roughly 130 different subjects was used. High-throughput TCR immunosequencing, statistical association of individual TCRs with disease status, and machine learning were combined to predict cytomegalovirus infection status.

The library was produced with the immunoSEQ multiplex PCR assay. The source study handled its data this way. A statistical classification framework was built for diagnosing cytomegalovirus status from the catalog of TCR beta chain sequences. TCRdb obtained this table from immuneACCESS and retained in-frame rearrangements with V and J assigned. These tables miss some clones; where compared with another copy, unresolved V genes account for less than half of the shortfall, and the remainder is unexplained. V and J calls and clone size follow that table, whereas D and trimming were derived from the DNA. This sample has about 75,000 clones in its table, and about 85% of those were observed once. The top ten constitute under 3.5% of the sample. In the germline V gene, CDR1 corresponds to SGDLS and CDR2 to YYNGEE. Compared with germline, V lacks 0 bases and J lacks 4 bases; bases without a gene match: 6. From its cysteine to its phenylalanine, the CDR3 spans 16 amino acids. Left in the record is the CDR3 DNA by itself, 48 bases read in frame from the first base.

The donors belonged to the validation cohort of about 120 subjects, which was separate from the approximately 610-subject first cohort. What the authors observed across the whole study: The study listed approximately 150 TCR beta chains as associated with cytomegalovirus. The authors suggested that the approach could potentially be extended to other disease states and immunological phenotypes. The classifier was reported to diagnose cytomegalovirus status with high specificity and sensitivity in both the original and validation cohorts. In a later analysis, TCRs clustered in the first cohort were found to also tend to co-occur in the approximately 120 validation repertoires, with about 93% of cluster scores above 0. Most TCR sequences were seen in very few donors, while some public TCRs were found in many individuals. In vitro tests confirmed that a few of the cytomegalovirus-associated TCR beta chains recognize cytomegalovirus antigens. A later analysis lacked HLA typing for the validation cohort, so it scored co-occurrence in that cohort across all 110 or so repertoires.

The sequenced sample was PBMCs. The rearranged segments are TRBV9 and TRBJ1-2; 10 middle bases align to TRBD1. The source is a man aged 30-40 years in good health and CMV-seronegative. The CDR3 loop reads CASSVVETGGGYGYTF. The sequenced DNA: TGTGCCAGCAGCGTAGTGGAGACAGGGGGCGGCTATGGCTACACCTTC. The full variable domain, with segments outside the CDR3 supplied by the reference TRBV9 and TRBJ1-2 proteins, appears as DSGVTQTPKHLITATGQRVTLRCSPRSGDLSVYWYQQSLDQGLQFLIQYYNGEERAKGNILERFSAQQFPDLHSELNLSSLELGDSALYFCASSVVETGGGYGYTFGSGTRLTVV.